This T cell receptor (beta chain) was recorded in a study of beta chain features in type 1 diabetes. Every bit of the isolated RNA underwent reverse transcription, so sequencing read expressed TCRB transcripts. The data were produced by immunoSEQ multiplex PCR, yet TCRdb's version contains in-frame clones alone and is incomplete. The repertoire holds nearly 350,000 clones, with less than 9.5% as singletons. The CDR3 runs to 15 residues. Germline V CDR1 and CDR2: MNHEY, SVGAGI. V gave up 4 bases and J gave up 2 bases, with 15 bases separating them. This clonotype was sampled from a woman aged 18-29 years in good health. The rearrangement links TRBV6-5 to TRBJ2-7, with D possibly matching TRBD1 (6 bases). The sequencing sample was made of central memory CD4+ T cells from blood. CDR3 region: CASSFQGKYAYEQYF. Written as DNA, the CDR3 is TGTGCCAGCAGTTTCCAGGGGAAGTACGCCTACGAGCAGTACTTC.